These 22 T cell receptor beta chains came from one sample sequenced in a study of T cells in Graves' hyperthyroidism and ophthalmopathy. Amplification targeted TCR beta CDR3 regions from RNA transcripts. HTBI primers were the set used in a first-round RT-PCR of the TCR CDR3. TCRdb re-derived calls from the multiplex PCR reads in MiXCR, one entry per CDR3 protein. Of 150,000 or so distinct CDR3 sequences listed, approximately 24% are singletons. Sequenced sample: blood. Every receptor here comes from a woman aged 45-59 years with Graves' hyperthyroidism that later progressed to Graves' ophthalmopathy.

This clonotype was detected ten times or more. The chain links TRBV5-1 to TRBJ2-7; 15 bases fit TRBD2. V shed 0 bases and J 0 bases; nucleotides not matched to a gene: 7. The CDR3 is 19 residues long. The germline gives CDR1 SGHRS, CDR2 YFSETQ. The CDR3 loop reads CASSLEAGTSGRSSYEQYF. DNA of the CDR3: TGCGCCAGCAGCTTGGAGGCCGGGACTAGCGGGAGGAGCTCCTACGAGCAGTACTTC.

This clonotype occurred many times. This sequence joins TRBV6-5 and TRBJ1-1; D is ambiguous. Trimming shortened V by 2 bases and J by 10 bases, and 17 bases separated the two germline ends. CDR1 and CDR2 (germline): MNHEY, SVGAGI. This CDR3 has 14 residues. In nucleotides, the CDR3 is TGTGCCAGCAGTTACCGTTCCGGGTCCGTCTCAGCTTTCTTT. This translates into CASSYRSGSVSAFF.

Worth noting for this clonotype: Since a much larger clone is just one base distant, this may be a read error. The J gene is TRBJ2-5, the V gene TRBV2, with TRBD2 matching over 9 bases. Looked up from germline, CDR1 is SNHLY and CDR2 is FYNNEI. V trimming: 3 bases; J trimming: 9 bases; junction bases outside the gene matches: 11. CDR3 size: 15 residues. The CDR3 region has the DNA TGTGCCAGCAGTGAGCGGGAGGGCCAACGGGAGGCCCAGTACTTC. It codes for CASSEREGQREAQYF.

This clonotype was recorded many times. The chain's CDR3 is CASSSRASGSTYEQYF. The DNA of the CDR3 is TGTGCCAGCAGTTCGAGAGCTAGCGGGAGTACCTACGAGCAGTACTTC. The V gene is TRBV6-2 or TRBV6-3, the J gene TRBJ2-7; 10 nucleotides align to TRBD2. The CDR3 consists of 16 residues. V was pared by 4 bases and J by 2 bases, with 8 bases of the junction left unmatched. The germline gives CDR1 MNHEY, CDR2 SVGEGT.

The chain links TRBV28 to TRBJ1-3; D not certain. In germline, CDR1 is MDHEN, CDR2 SYDVKM. The V gene lost 6 bases and the J gene lost 4 bases, with 22 bases spanning the gap. The CDR3 extends over 17 amino acids. The CDR3 loop is CASSHASRPRSGNTIYF. CDR3 in DNA: TGTGCCAGCAGCCACGCTTCTCGGCCCCGCTCAGGAAACACCATATATTTT.

The rearrangement joins TRBV20-1 to TRBJ2-5; 7 nucleotides align to TRBD1. In germline, CDR1 is DFQATT, CDR2 SNEGSKA (reference sequence). Germline trimming cut 5 bases from V and 5 bases from J; bases unmatched to any gene: 5. The CDR3 is 12 residues long. In DNA form, the CDR3 reads TGCAGTGCTCACACAGGGGTCGAGACCCAGTACTTC. It is translated as CSAHTGVETQYF.

The sample holds many counts of this clonotype. The V gene is TRBV2, the J gene TRBJ2-5; D may match TRBD1 or TRBD2 (7 bases each). The CDR3 totals 14 residues. Trimming cost V 3 bases and J 5 bases, with 13 bases left between them. The germline V gene has CDR1 SNHLY and CDR2 FYNNEI. CDR3 residues: CASSEQGGTETQYF. The CDR3 DNA sequence: TGTGCCAGCAGTGAGCAGGGGGGGACCGAGACCCAGTACTTC.

This clonotype was recorded at least ten times. This rearrangement joins TRBV6-1 to TRBJ1-2; 7 bases are a match to TRBD1. The V and J ends lost 5 bases and 2 bases, in that order; junction bases with no gene match: 11. The CDR3 loop spans 16 amino acids. Germline V lookup: CDR1 MNHNS, CDR2 SASEGT. The CDR3 nucleotides read TGTGCCAGCAGTCCCACCAGGGGACAGTTCAACTATGGCTACACCTTC. This codes for CASSPTRGQFNYGYTF.

There are many counts of this clonotype. The chain is built from TRBV27 and TRBJ2-7; D unclear. This CDR3 is 12 amino acids long. Germline V gene sequence: CDR1 MNHEY, CDR2 SMNVEV (reference sequence). V was clipped by 1 base and J by 6 bases, with 7 bases between them. This CDR3 reads CASSLLGAEQYF. CDR3 DNA: TGTGCCAGCAGTTTATTAGGCGCCGAGCAGTACTTC.

In its sample, this clonotype was seen many times. The genes are TRBV11-2 and TRBJ2-5, with 10 positions matching TRBD1. Germline assignment: CDR1 SGHAT and CDR2 FQNNGV. The CDR3 has 15 residues. The trim removed 5 bases at V and 5 bases at J, leaving 8 bases unmatched. The DNA of the CDR3 is TGTGCCAGCAGCGCGGGACAGGGGAACGGCGAGACCCAGTACTTC. This translates into CASSAGQGNGETQYF. Complete variable domain (other parts from reference TRBV11-2 and TRBJ2-5): EAGVAQSPRYKIIEKRQSVAFWCNPISGHATLYWYQQILGQGPKLLIQFQNNGVVDDSQLPKDRFSAERLKGVDSTLKIQPAKLEDSAVYLCASSAGQGNGETQYFGPGTRLLVL.

This sequence joins TRBV29-1 and TRBJ2-7; 9 bases line up with TRBD2. The CDR3 covers 13 residues. Germline CDR1 reads SQVTM; CDR2 reads ANQGSEA. V lost 4 bases to trimming and J lost 6 bases; unmatched junction nucleotides: 7. CDR3 amino acids: CSVGGTSFSEQYF. CDR3 nucleotide sequence: TGCAGCGTTGGGGGGACTAGCTTTTCCGAGCAGTACTTC.

CDR3 protein: CASRTGQGTYGYTF. In DNA form, the CDR3 reads TGTGCCAGCAGGACGGGACAGGGGACCTATGGCTACACCTTC. The chain links TRBV6-2 or TRBV6-3 to TRBJ1-2; 10 bases map to TRBD1. Losses at the gene ends were 6 bases for V and 4 bases for J; bases not matched to a gene: 5. Germline loops: CDR1 MNHEY, CDR2 SVGEGT. The CDR3 totals 14 residues.

This clonotype came up a few times. V gene TRBV6-2 or TRBV6-3 combines with J gene TRBJ2-3, with TRBD2 matching over 9 bases. With V trimmed by 6 bases and J by 2 bases, 15 bases remained unmatched. Germline CDR1 is MNHEY and CDR2 is SVGEGT. The CDR3 runs to 18 residues. The CDR3 here is CASRAWGSGSPNTDTQYF. The CDR3 DNA sequence: TGTGCCAGCAGGGCGTGGGGTAGCGGGAGTCCGAACACAGATACGCAGTATTTT.

This clonotype has ten or more counts. The V gene is TRBV3-1, the J gene TRBJ2-5; maybe TRBD1 (6 bases). The CDR3 runs to 16 residues. Germline V lookup: CDR1 LGHDT, CDR2 YNNKEL (reference sequence). V dropped 4 bases and J dropped 3 bases, with 18 bases sitting between them. The CDR3 coding sequence is TGTGCCAGCAGCCCGACGGACAGCCGAATAAAAGAGACCCAGTACTTC. Translated, it gives CASSPTDSRIKETQYF.

The rearrangement links TRBV24-1 to TRBJ1-2; 9 nucleotides agree with TRBD1. From germline, CDR1 is KGHDR and CDR2 SFDVKD. CDR3 length: 15 amino acids. Trimming took 3 bases from V and 6 from J; bases not matched to a gene: 7. CDR3: CATSDPGQGRNGYTF. The CDR3 DNA reads as TGTGCCACCAGTGATCCCGGACAGGGGAGAAATGGCTACACCTTC.

This clonotype was recorded at least ten times. The chain couples TRBV20-1 to TRBJ1-1; D is unclear. V was trimmed by 2 bases and J by 1 base, leaving 20 bases between them. CDR1 and CDR2 (germline): DFQATT, SNEGSKA (reference sequence). CDR3 size: 17 residues. CDR3 protein: CSARKVGATSQNTEAFF. CDR3 DNA sequence: TGCAGTGCTAGAAAAGTGGGAGCTACCAGCCAGAACACTGAAGCTTTCTTT.

This clonotype was seen only a few times. The chain carries TRBV11-2 and TRBJ2-5; tentative D call: TRBD2 (7 bases). Germline V CDR1 and CDR2: SGHAT, FQNNGV. CDR3 length equals 15 residues. V was clipped by 5 bases and J by 5 bases, with 18 bases between them. The CDR3 here is CASSPPGGRGETQYF. The DNA of the CDR3 is TGTGCCAGCAGCCCCCCTGGGGGGAGGGGGGAGACCCAGTACTTC.

Many counts were recorded for this clonotype. This chain links TRBV28 with TRBJ2-5, with TRBD2 identical over 7 bases. Germline CDR1 is MDHEN and CDR2 is SYDVKM. The CDR3 totals 15 residues. V trimming: 7 bases; J trimming: 3 bases; junction bases outside the gene matches: 11. The CDR3 is CASNFAGATKETQYF. CDR3 in DNA: TGTGCCAGCAATTTTGCGGGAGCCACTAAAGAGACCCAGTACTTC.

This clonotype came up a few times. The chain carries TRBV3-1 and TRBJ2-6; D is perhaps TRBD2 (5 bases). Trimming removed 4 bases from V and 4 bases from J, with 11 bases in between. There are 15 residues in the CDR3. Per germline, CDR1 LGHDT and CDR2 YNNKEL (reference sequence). The CDR3 nucleotides read TGTGCCAGCAGCCTAGGGAGAGGGGGGGCCAACGTCCTGACTTTC. Translation gives CASSLGRGGANVLTF.

This clonotype was counted between two and nine times. J is TRBJ1-2 and V is TRBV19, with no clear D. Per the germline V gene, CDR1 is LNHDA and CDR2 is SQIVND (reference sequence). CDR3 length: 14 residues. Trimming stripped 3 bases from V and 2 bases from J, with 10 bases between. CDR3 DNA: TGTGCCAGTAGTATGGGCAGTGGCAACTATGGCTACACCTTC. This encodes CASSMGSGNYGYTF.

The table lists this clonotype with a few counts. The junction and the germline gene differ at one end; a read error may be behind it. V is TRBV30 and J is TRBJ2-1, with D perhaps matching TRBD1 (5 bases). This CDR3 is built from 14 residues. CDR1 GTSNPN and CDR2 SVGIG come from the germline V gene (reference sequence). The CDR3 is CAWSAGQGLARQCF. Written as DNA, the CDR3 is TGTGCCTGGAGTGCCGGACAAGGCCTGGCTAGGCAGTGCTTC. Full variable domain (remainder filled in from reference TRBV30 and TRBJ2-1): SQTIHQWPATLVQPVGSPLSLECTVEGTSNPNLYWYRQAAGRGLQLLFYSVGIGQISSEVPQNLSASRPQDRQFILSSKKLLLSDSGFYLCAWSAGQGLARQCFGPGTRLTVL.

This clonotype appeared many times. The chain recombines TRBV10-3 with TRBJ1-5, with unresolved D. Germline V CDR1 and CDR2: ENHRY, SYGVKD. V was clipped by 7 bases and J by 3 bases, with 10 bases between them. This CDR3 comprises 13 residues. CDR3 sequence reads: CAINGDPNQPQHF. CDR3 nucleotides: TGTGCCATCAATGGGGATCCCAATCAGCCCCAGCATTTT.